These 22 T cell receptor beta chains originate from one sample sequenced in a study of blood T cell repertoires in COVID-19. Clones were read by immunoSEQ multiplex PCR, and TCRdb kept only the in-frame ones, dropping some. The sample holds 340,000 or so clones, 83% seen once. The sequenced material came from peripheral blood. The receptors were sampled from a man aged 30-40 years with active or convalescent COVID-19.

The chain uses TRBV19 and TRBJ2-1; TRBD2 matches 10 bases. This CDR3 is 14 amino acids long. Germline-derived CDR1 and CDR2 are LNHDA and SQIVND (reference sequence). Trimming at V came to 7 bases and at J to 8 bases, leaving 8 bases not matched to a gene. CDR3 in amino acids: CASNQREGLDEQFF. The CDR3 DNA reads TGTGCCAGTAACCAGCGGGAGGGCCTCGATGAGCAGTTCTTC.

In its sample, this clone was seen many times. J is TRBJ1-3 and V is TRBV3-1 (or the pseudogene TRBV3-2); a weak D match, TRBD1 (6 bases). The V end lost 4 bases, the J end lost 5 bases, and 9 bases lay between the germline ends. The V gene's germline CDR1 is LGHDT and CDR2 YNNKEL (reference sequence). The CDR3 extends over 13 amino acids. In DNA, the CDR3 is TGTGCCAGCAGCCGACAGGAGCGAAACACCATATATTTT. This sequence encodes CASSRQERNTIYF.

The genes are TRBV30 and TRBJ2-7, with D tentatively TRBD2 (6 bases). V shed 0 bases and J shed 4 bases, with 10 bases lying between them. Per germline, CDR1 GTSNPN and CDR2 SVGIG (reference sequence). The CDR3 is 13 residues long. The DNA for the CDR3 is TGTGCCTGGAGTGTTTGGGGGAGGTACGAGCAGTACTTC. Its protein product is CAWSVWGRYEQYF.

V gene TRBV12-5 combines with J gene TRBJ2-2, with D possibly being TRBD1 (5 bases). Trimming took 0 bases from V and 0 from J, leaving 20 bases between them. The length of the CDR3 is 20 residues. Germline assignment: CDR1 LGHNT and CDR2 FRNRAP. The CDR3 region has the DNA TGTGCTAGTGGTTTGGTAGGGGCCTTCTCACGGTCCTCGAACACCGGGGAGCTGTTTTTT. This gives the protein CASGLVGAFSRSSNTGELFF.

This chain joins TRBV15 and TRBJ2-3; D is undetermined. V dropped 3 bases and J dropped 2 bases, with 12 bases sitting between them. The germline V gene has CDR1 LNHNV and CDR2 YYDKDF (reference sequence). This CDR3 has 15 amino acids. In DNA form, the CDR3 reads TGTGCCACCAGCAGGAGGCAGCAGTCCACAGATACGCAGTATTTT. This codes for CATSRRQQSTDTQYF.

The rearrangement links TRBV9 to TRBJ1-4; D remains ambiguous. The germline CDR1 and CDR2 sequences are SGDLS and YYNGEE. V was trimmed by 0 bases and J by 3 bases, leaving 9 bases between them. This CDR3 spans 15 amino acids. CDR3 region: CASSVVGEANEKLFF. CDR3 bases: TGTGCCAGCAGCGTAGTTGGGGAGGCTAATGAAAAACTGTTTTTT.

V is TRBV23-1 and J is TRBJ2-6; 11 nucleotides line up with TRBD1. TRBV23-1 is identified as an open reading frame with a role that is uncertain. Trimming at V came to 4 bases and at J to 0 bases, leaving 20 bases not matched to a gene. The CDR3 is 23 residues long. DNA of the CDR3: TGCGCCAGCAGTCTAGAAGCCCCCCGGACAGGGGGCGAAAGATACTCTGGGGCCAACGTCCTGACTTTC. It codes for CASSLEAPRTGGERYSGANVLTF.

In regard to this clone: Other DNA sequences within the sample encode an identical CDR3. This chain joins TRBV27 and TRBJ2-2; D might be TRBD1 (5 bases). The V gene's germline CDR1 is MNHEY and CDR2 SMNVEV (reference sequence). The CDR3 contains 13 residues. Trimming removed 5 bases from V and 2 bases from J, with 6 bases in between. In nucleotides, the CDR3 is TGTGCCAGCAGTCAGGGAAACACCGGGGAGCTGTTTTTT. It translates to CASSQGNTGELFF.

This clone was detected a few times. This chain joins TRBV28 and TRBJ2-7; 8 nucleotides agree with TRBD1. This CDR3 comprises 15 residues. V gave up 2 bases and J gave up 3 bases; unmatched junction bases: 6. Per germline, CDR1 MDHEN and CDR2 SYDVKM. The CDR3 DNA is TGTGCCAGCAGTTTAGCAAGGACAGGGCTCTACGAGCAGTACTTC. Protein product: CASSLARTGLYEQYF.

This clone has a handful of counts. The V call is TRBV30, the J call TRBJ1-1, with no clear D. The ends were cut back, 1 base at V and 7 bases at J, with 7 bases in the middle. The CDR3 contains 11 residues. Per the germline V gene, CDR1 is GTSNPN and CDR2 is SVGIG (reference sequence). The CDR3 DNA is TGTGCCTGGAGTGCTAGACTTGAAGCTTTCTTT. Its translation is CAWSARLEAFF.

The chain couples TRBV6-1 to TRBJ2-7; 11 bases match TRBD2. The ends lost 4 bases at V and 2 bases at J; junction bases unmatched: 1. The V gene's germline CDR1 is MNHNS and CDR2 SASEGT. The CDR3 runs to 14 residues. The DNA of the CDR3 is TGTGCCAGCAGTGTAGCGGGAGGGCCCTACGAGCAGTACTTC. Translating it yields CASSVAGGPYEQYF.

This clone showed up just once. This chain links TRBV30 with TRBJ2-1; 7 positions match TRBD1. V shed 1 base and J 3 bases; nucleotides not matched to a gene: 6. Per the germline V gene, CDR1 is GTSNPN and CDR2 is SVGIG (reference sequence). The CDR3 runs 15 residues. The CDR3 loop reads CAWSADRVGYNEQFF. CDR3 nucleotide sequence: TGTGCCTGGAGTGCCGACAGGGTCGGCTACAATGAGCAGTTCTTC.

This clone showed up just once. This chain links TRBV7-3 with TRBJ1-4, with D maybe TRBD1 (6 bases). The V end lost 2 bases, the J end lost 8 bases, and 9 bases lay between the germline ends. In germline, CDR1 is SGHTA, CDR2 FQGTGA. This CDR3 is built from 13 residues. CDR3 protein: CASSLRGGEKLFF. The CDR3 nucleotides read TGTGCCAGCAGCTTACGAGGGGGAGAAAAACTGTTTTTT.

The V call is TRBV10-3, the J call TRBJ1-1; D might be TRBD1 (5 bases). Trimming left V 0 bases short and J 4 bases short, with 12 bases between. From germline, CDR1 is ENHRY and CDR2 SYGVKD. The CDR3 is 15 residues long. The CDR3 reads CAISESKGGATEAFF. The DNA for the CDR3 is TGTGCCATCAGTGAGTCGAAGGGAGGGGCCACTGAAGCTTTCTTT.

The chain combines TRBV6-4 with TRBJ1-1; 9 bases match TRBD1. CDR3 length equals 13 residues. Trimming cost V 6 bases and J 1 base; bases outside gene matches: 0. Per germline, CDR1 MRHNA and CDR2 SNTAGT. CDR3 nucleotide sequence: TGTGCCAGCAGGGACAGGGGGAACACTGAAGCTTTCTTT. Translating it yields CASRDRGNTEAFF.

The chain carries TRBV29-1 and TRBJ2-1; 9 nucleotides align to TRBD2. V gave up 4 bases and J gave up 0 bases; unmatched junction bases: 1. The CDR3 is 14 residues long. Per the germline V gene, CDR1 is SQVTM and CDR2 is ANQGSEA. CDR3: CSVATSGSYNEQFF. The DNA of the CDR3 is TGCAGCGTTGCGACTAGCGGCTCCTACAATGAGCAGTTCTTC.

This chain uses TRBV15 with TRBJ2-3; perhaps TRBD2 as D (6 bases). The CDR3 contains 17 residues. V was shortened by 3 bases and J by 5 bases, with 21 bases between the two germline ends. The germline gives CDR1 LNHNV, CDR2 YYDKDF (reference sequence). CDR3 amino acids: CATSSKGRGAERDTQYF. In DNA, the CDR3 is TGTGCCACCAGCAGTAAGGGGCGCGGGGCAGAGAGAGATACGCAGTATTTT.

This chain joins TRBV30 and TRBJ1-2, with 10 bases identical to TRBD1. CDR3 length: 14 residues. Per germline, CDR1 GTSNPN and CDR2 SVGIG (reference sequence). The V segment lost 2 bases and the J segment 2 bases; nucleotides outside the gene matches: 2. The CDR3 DNA sequence: TGTGCCTGGAGTAAGGGACAGGGGAACTATGGCTACACCTTC. This gives the protein CAWSKGQGNYGYTF.

The chain combines TRBV5-4 with TRBJ1-1; D is possibly TRBD1 (6 bases). Germline V gives CDR1 SGHNT, CDR2 YYREEE (reference sequence). V was pared by 0 bases and J by 3 bases, with 6 bases between. The CDR3 is 13 residues long. CDR3 bases: TGTGCCAGCAGCTTGGACAGGGACACTGAAGCTTTCTTT. It is translated as CASSLDRDTEAFF.

The rearrangement uses TRBV5-5 and TRBJ2-7; 13 positions match TRBD2. The V gene's germline CDR1 is SGHKS and CDR2 YYEKEE (reference sequence). The CDR3 is made up of 15 amino acids. V was pared by 0 bases and J by 9 bases, with 6 bases of the junction left unmatched. CDR3 in amino acids: CASSLGLAGGLLQYF. The CDR3 DNA reads as TGTGCCAGCAGCTTGGGACTAGCGGGGGGCCTGTTGCAGTACTTC. The entire variable domain, with the rest obtained from reference TRBV5-5 and TRBJ2-7, is as follows: DAGVTQSPTHLIKTRGQQVTLRCSPISGHKSVSWYQQVLGQGPQFIFQYYEKEERGRGNFPDRFSARQFPNYSSELNVNALLLGDSALYLCASSLGLAGGLLQYFGPGTRLTVT.

The chain recombines TRBV4-1 with TRBJ1-6; the D gene is possibly TRBD1 (5 bases). CDR3 length: 16 residues. Germline assignment: CDR1 MGHRA and CDR2 YSYEKL. The V and J ends lost 4 bases and 2 bases respectively, with 12 bases between them. Here the CDR3 reads CASSRGEGAYNSPLHF. CDR3 coding DNA: TGCGCCAGCAGCCGGGGCGAAGGGGCCTATAATTCACCCCTCCACTTT.

J is TRBJ1-1 and V is TRBV30; a weak D match, TRBD1 (5 bases). CDR3 length equals 13 residues. Trimming removed 3 bases from V and 7 bases from J, with 15 bases in between. Germline V CDR1 and CDR2: GTSNPN, SVGIG (reference sequence). The CDR3 DNA is TGTGCCTGGAGCGATCCGGGACTAGGTGAAGCTTTCTTT. Encoded protein: CAWSDPGLGEAFF.